The clone carrying this T cell receptor (beta chain) was observed many times. As yet, its antigen is unknown. The source of the sample is a study of early T cells in non-severe SARS-CoV-2 infection. As for the study in general: Chains stayed unpaired after sequencing of bulk RNA from unsorted whole blood. General study results and limits: Anti-spike CD8 responses were favored by VDJdb matching, which missed private and CD4 specificities.

CDR1 MNHNS and CDR2 SASEGT come from the germline V gene. V lost 8 bases to trimming and J lost 6 bases, with 20 bases between them. The CDR3 loop spans 15 amino acids. Individual cDNA molecules were tagged with unique molecular identifiers. TCRdb re-called the 5' RACE reads with MiXCR, one entry per CDR3 protein. In the table there are around 50,000 distinct CDR3 sequences, 10% to 15% of which are singletons. V is TRBV6-1 and J is TRBJ1-5; TRBD1 is a possible D gene (6 bases). The specimen sequenced was whole blood. The clonotype comes from an adult who was a healthcare worker with PCR-confirmed SARS-CoV-2 infection or an uninfected control (not recorded which). The CDR3 sequence is CASRAAKGVGQPQHF. In DNA, the CDR3 is TGTGCCAGCCGTGCCGCCAAGGGGGTGGGTCAGCCCCAGCATTTT.